The 26 T cell receptor beta chains below were found in one sample sequenced in a study of T cell responses to AZD1222 COVID-19 vaccine. The method was immunoSEQ multiplex PCR; TCRdb's version includes in-frame clones alone and lacks a portion of them. This sample yields roughly 120,000 clones, of which roughly 84% are seen a single time; 6.5% to 8.5% belongs to the top ten. This sample comprised peripheral blood, obtained on day 0 of AZD1222 vaccination. The receptors come from an adult in good health.

The chain has TRBV3-1 (or the pseudogene TRBV3-2) and TRBJ2-1; perhaps TRBD2 as D (6 bases). Trimming removed 6 bases from V and 9 bases from J, with 24 bases in between. Germline CDR1 is LGHDT and CDR2 is YNNKEL (reference sequence). This CDR3 has 16 amino acids. The CDR3 loop reads CASSTDAGTRPAEQFF. DNA for the CDR3: TGTGCCAGCAGTACCGATGCGGGAACCCGGCCGGCTGAGCAGTTCTTC.

This clone was counted between two and nine times. The gene calls are TRBV15 and TRBJ1-3; 7 positions agree with TRBD1. The CDR3 has 14 amino acids. With V trimmed by 6 bases and J by 2 bases, 4 bases remained unmatched. CDR1 and CDR2 from the germline V gene are LNHNV and YYDKDF (reference sequence). CDR3 sequence: CATRQGSTGNTIYF. Here the CDR3 DNA reads TGTGCCACCAGACAGGGGTCTACTGGAAACACCATATATTTT.

For the CDR3, the DNA is TGTGCCAGCAGCTTAACGGCGGGGGAAGGGGAAAAACTGTTTTTT. Protein sequence: CASSLTAGEGEKLFF. V usage is TRBV5-8 and J usage is TRBJ1-4, with a possible D match to TRBD1 (5 bases). Trimming left V 2 bases short and J 8 bases short, with 16 bases between. This CDR3 region has 15 residues. CDR1 is SGHTS and CDR2 is YDEGEE in the germline V gene.

The chain combines TRBV7-8 with TRBJ2-3, with D possibly being TRBD2 (6 bases). The CDR3 sequence is 15 residues long. Germline V gives CDR1 SGHVS, CDR2 FQNEAQ. Trimming pared 3 bases from V and 4 bases from J, leaving 14 bases between. The CDR3 loop is CASSFDGSFADTQYF. The CDR3 nucleotides read TGTGCCAGCAGCTTCGACGGGAGTTTTGCAGATACGCAGTATTTT.

This CDR3 is CASSRGTEAFF. CDR3 sequence (DNA): TGTGCCAGCAGCAGAGGCACTGAAGCTTTCTTT. The chain recombines TRBV11-2 with TRBJ1-1; D gene uncertain. Trimming shortened V by 5 bases and J by 4 bases, and 5 bases separated the two germline ends. CDR1 SGHAT and CDR2 FQNNGV come from the germline V gene. The CDR3 covers 11 residues.

The J gene is TRBJ2-2, the V gene TRBV4-1; tentative D call: TRBD2 (6 bases). The CDR3 spans 19 residues. Looked up from germline, CDR1 is MGHRA and CDR2 is YSYEKL. The V and J ends lost 5 bases and 3 bases respectively, with 25 bases between them. Here the CDR3 reads CASSARPRVASAYTGELFF. The CDR3 DNA follows: TGCGCCAGCAGCGCGCGCCCCAGGGTGGCTAGCGCTTACACCGGGGAGCTGTTTTTT.

In this sample, this clone turned up once. The rearrangement links TRBV5-4 to TRBJ1-2; maybe TRBD1 (6 bases). Trimming stripped 5 bases from V and 8 bases from J, with 19 bases between. Looked up from germline, CDR1 is SGHNT and CDR2 is YYREEE (reference sequence). The length of the CDR3 is 14 residues. The CDR3 loop reads CASRNNRGGAGYTF. The CDR3 DNA reads as TGTGCCAGCAGGAACAACCGGGGGGGCGCCGGCTACACCTTC.

The rearrangement links TRBV6-5 to TRBJ2-3; a possible D gene is TRBD2 (6 bases). There are 14 residues in the CDR3. Germline assignment: CDR1 MNHEY and CDR2 SVGAGI. Trimming cost V 6 bases and J 3 bases, with 13 bases left between them. In nucleotides, the CDR3 is TGTGCCAGCAGCCTACCGGGACTGACAGATACGCAGTATTTT. Protein: CASSLPGLTDTQYF.

The chain has TRBV27 and TRBJ1-1; 8 bases agree with TRBD1. CDR1 is MNHEY and CDR2 is SMNVEV in the germline V gene (reference sequence). The CDR3 covers 14 residues. Unmatched junction bases numbered 3, after V lost 3 bases and J lost 3 bases. The chain's CDR3 is CASSFTGGHTEAFF. For the CDR3, the DNA is TGTGCCAGCAGTTTTACAGGGGGTCACACTGAAGCTTTCTTT.

This chain links TRBV27 with TRBJ1-5; possibly TRBD1 for D (5 bases). Per germline, CDR1 MNHEY and CDR2 SMNVEV (reference sequence). The CDR3 loop spans 15 amino acids. The V end lost 6 bases, the J end lost 0 bases, and 12 bases lay between the germline ends. DNA for the CDR3: TGTGCCAGCAGGCGGACACCTTATAGCAATCAGCCCCAGCATTTT. Encoded protein: CASRRTPYSNQPQHF.

The rearrangement uses TRBV28 and TRBJ1-3; possibly TRBD1 for D (6 bases). From germline, CDR1 is MDHEN and CDR2 SYDVKM. V lost 6 bases to trimming and J lost 6 bases, with 12 bases between them. The CDR3 contains 13 residues. The CDR3: CASSSGTINTIYF. CDR3 in DNA: TGTGCCAGCAGCTCCGGGACAATAAACACCATATATTTT.

CDR3: CASSIERGHYEQYF. The DNA for the CDR3 is TGTGCCAGCAGCATCGAGCGGGGCCACTACGAGCAGTACTTC. The chain carries TRBV7-8 and TRBJ2-7, with 7 bases identical to TRBD2. Per germline, CDR1 SGHVS and CDR2 FQNEAQ. V shed 5 bases and J 3 bases; nucleotides not matched to a gene: 7. This CDR3 region has 14 residues.

The chain joins TRBV13 to TRBJ1-1; D ambiguous. The CDR3 is made up of 14 amino acids. V lost 5 bases and J lost 5, with 15 bases in between. Germline assignment: CDR1 PRHDT and CDR2 FYEKMQ (reference sequence). The CDR3, as DNA: TGTGCCAGCAGCCCTATCGGGGTATTGACTGAAGCTTTCTTT. Protein product: CASSPIGVLTEAFF. Combining the CDR3 with reference TRBV13 and TRBJ1-1 gives the whole variable domain AAGVIQSPRHLIKEKRETATLKCYPIPRHDTVYWYQQGPGQDPQFLISFYEKMQSDKGSIPDRFSAQQFSDYHSELNMSSLELGDSALYFCASSPIGVLTEAFFGQGTRLTVV.

The J gene is TRBJ2-7, the V gene TRBV7-3; 11 nucleotides match TRBD1. The V and J ends lost 4 bases and 3 bases, in that order; junction bases with no gene match: 5. Germline CDR1 and CDR2: SGHTA and FQGTGA. The CDR3 runs to 15 residues. CDR3 sequence reads: CASSSSGTGGYEQYF. The CDR3 nucleotides read TGTGCCAGCAGCTCTTCCGGGACAGGGGGCTACGAGCAGTACTTC.

For the CDR3, the DNA is TGTGCCAGCAGCCCCCCGGGTAGCGGGAGCGTAGATACGCAGTATTTT. This encodes CASSPPGSGSVDTQYF. This chain uses TRBV5-4 with TRBJ2-3; 9 bases match TRBD2. V lost 4 bases, J lost 5 bases, and 11 bases stayed unmatched. CDR1 is SGHNT and CDR2 is YYREEE in the germline V gene (reference sequence). The CDR3 sequence is 16 residues long.

This chain uses TRBV7-2 with TRBJ1-3; possible D gene TRBD1, 5 bases. The length of the CDR3 is 17 residues. The germline V gene has CDR1 SGHTA and CDR2 FQGNSA. Trimming took off 7 bases at V and 0 bases at J, with 19 bases between the two ends. CDR3: CASTLTGHLSSGNTIYF. The DNA of the CDR3 is TGTGCCAGCACCCTTACCGGACACCTGAGCTCTGGAAACACCATATATTTT.

The chain couples TRBV12-3 or TRBV12-4 to TRBJ1-5; D unresolved. This CDR3 spans 13 amino acids. Trimming pared 6 bases from V and 8 bases from J, leaving 14 bases between. The CDR3 coding sequence is TGTGCCAGCAGCTTGACCAGAGCGAAGCCCCAGCATTTT. Its protein product is CASSLTRAKPQHF.

The V gene is TRBV6-5, the J gene TRBJ2-3; tentatively, D is TRBD1 (5 bases). Trimming cost V 5 bases and J 1 base, with 7 bases left between them. Germline values: CDR1 MNHEY, CDR2 SVGAGI. CDR3 length equals 13 residues. CDR3 amino acids: CASSTQGTDTQYF. The CDR3 nucleotides read TGTGCCAGCAGTACACAGGGCACAGATACGCAGTATTTT.

V gene TRBV28 combines with J gene TRBJ1-5; 8 bases align to TRBD1. The junction had 4 bases not matched to a gene; V was cut back by 5 bases and J by 7 bases. The germline V gene encodes CDR1 MDHEN and CDR2 SYDVKM. This CDR3 region has 13 residues. CDR3 in DNA: TGTGCCAGCAGTGTACAGGGGGGGCAGCCCCAGCATTTT. This sequence encodes CASSVQGGQPQHF.

The V call is TRBV3-1 (or the pseudogene TRBV3-2), the J call TRBJ2-3; D remains ambiguous. Germline CDR1 LGHDT, CDR2 YNNKEL (reference sequence). CDR3 length equals 13 residues. Trimming shortened V by 1 base and J by 4 bases, and 6 bases separated the two germline ends. DNA for the CDR3: TGTGCCAGCAGCCAAGCGAGTCCAGATACGCAGTATTTT. It translates to CASSQASPDTQYF.

This rearrangement joins TRBV7-3 to TRBJ2-1; D is possibly TRBD1 (6 bases). V gave up 5 bases and J gave up 4 bases, with 15 bases separating them. The CDR3 loop spans 15 amino acids. From germline, CDR1 is SGHTA and CDR2 FQGTGA. CDR3 loop: CASSVSQGLYNEQFF. DNA for the CDR3: TGTGCCAGCAGCGTTTCACAGGGCCTATACAATGAGCAGTTCTTC.

The chain combines TRBV12-3 or TRBV12-4 with TRBJ1-2, with D possibly being TRBD1 (6 bases). V gave up 6 bases and J gave up 7 bases, with 12 bases separating them. The CDR3 totals 12 residues. CDR3 coding DNA: TGTGCCAGCAGGGGGGGGGCGCTTGGCTACACCTTC. It is translated as CASRGGALGYTF.

The chain employs TRBV5-6 and TRBJ2-7; D is unresolved. V was trimmed by 0 bases and J by 3 bases, leaving 7 bases between them. From germline, CDR1 is SGHDT and CDR2 YYEEEE. This CDR3 contains 13 residues. As DNA, the CDR3 is TGTGCCAGCAGCTTGGCCCACAGCTACGAGCAGTACTTC. Its translation is CASSLAHSYEQYF. The full variable domain, in which reference TRBV5-6 and TRBJ2-7 provide the parts outside the CDR3, is DAGVTQSPTHLIKTRGQQVTLRCSPKSGHDTVSWYQQALGQGPQFIFQYYEEEERQRGNFPDRFSGHQFPNYSSELNVNALLLGDSALYLCASSLAHSYEQYFGPGTRLTVT.

This sequence joins TRBV18 and TRBJ2-3, with D unresolved. Trimming took 1 base from V and 0 from J, leaving 8 bases between them. CDR1 is KGHSH, CDR2 LQKENI, per germline. The CDR3 totals 15 residues. CDR3: CASSPREYSTDTQYF. CDR3 DNA: TGTGCCAGCTCACCACGTGAGTATAGCACAGATACGCAGTATTTT. The full variable domain, with the rest looked up from reference TRBV18 and TRBJ2-3, is NAGVMQNPRHLVRRRGQEARLRCSPMKGHSHVYWYRQLPEEGLKFMVYLQKENIIDESGMPKERFSAEFPKEGPSILRIQQVVRGDSAAYFCASSPREYSTDTQYFGPGTRLTVL.

This chain connects TRBV19 to TRBJ2-2, with D hard to call. The CDR3 spans 17 residues. Germline values: CDR1 LNHDA, CDR2 SQIVND (reference sequence). Trimming left V 3 bases short and J 4 bases short, with 18 bases between. CDR3 nucleotides: TGTGCCAGTAGTATGAGAGAAATGAGAAGGTTCACCGGGGAGCTGTTTTTT. This sequence encodes CASSMREMRRFTGELFF.

The chain is built from TRBV6-5 and TRBJ1-5; D uncertain. Germline V CDR1 and CDR2: MNHEY, SVGAGI. CDR3 length: 12 amino acids. The V end was cut by 4 bases, the J end by 2 bases, with 3 bases between. CDR3 amino acids: CASSFRNQPQHF. DNA for the CDR3: TGTGCCAGCAGTTTCCGCAATCAGCCCCAGCATTTT.